Shown below are 23 T cell receptor beta chains from a single sample sequenced in a study of blood T cell repertoires in COVID-19. The protocol was immunoSEQ multiplex PCR, while the TCRdb copy is restricted to in-frame clones and leaves out a portion. Of roughly 120,000 clones detected, 85% to 90% appear once; the ten largest clones hold about 3%. Sequencing input: peripheral blood. The receptors were gathered from a woman in her forties or fifties with acute or convalescent COVID-19.

The CDR3 DNA reads as TGTGCCAGTAGTATATTCTCTAGCGGGCGGGTAGATACGCAGTATTTT. Translation gives CASSIFSSGRVDTQYF. The chain joins TRBV19 to TRBJ2-3, with 8 positions matching TRBD2. The germline V gene has CDR1 LNHDA and CDR2 SQIVND (reference sequence). V trimming: 2 bases; J trimming: 5 bases; junction bases outside the gene matches: 9. The CDR3 length is 16 residues.

This clone came up once. This sequence joins TRBV5-4 and TRBJ1-2; D unresolved. CDR1 SGHNT and CDR2 YYREEE come from the germline V gene (reference sequence). The CDR3 runs 14 residues. V was trimmed by 0 bases and J by 2 bases, leaving 8 bases between them. For the CDR3, the DNA is TGTGCCAGCAGCTTGGTTACAGCCAACTATGGCTACACCTTC. Translation gives CASSLVTANYGYTF. Drawing the rest from reference TRBV5-4 and TRBJ1-2, the complete variable domain is ETGVTQSPTHLIKTRGQQVTLRCSSQSGHNTVSWYQQALGQGPQFIFQYYREEENGRGNFPPRFSGLQFPNYSSELNVNALELDDSALYLCASSLVTANYGYTFGSGTRLTVV.

The CDR3 is CASSLVGAVGTEAFF. The DNA of the CDR3 is TGTGCCAGCAGCTTAGTGGGTGCGGTTGGGACTGAAGCTTTCTTT. The V gene is TRBV7-9, the J gene TRBJ1-1, with unresolved D. Trimming removed 1 base from V and 5 bases from J, with 14 bases in between. Germline V gene lookup returns CDR1 SEHNR and CDR2 FQNEAQ (reference sequence). The CDR3 sequence is 15 residues long.

The chain links TRBV6-2 or TRBV6-3 to TRBJ2-7, with a tentative D call TRBD1 (5 bases). This CDR3 is built from 13 residues. The germline V gene encodes CDR1 MNHEY and CDR2 SVGEGT. V dropped 4 bases and J dropped 5 bases, with 12 bases sitting between them. CDR3 bases: TGTGCCAGCAGTTTATTCGACAGCAACGAGCAGTACTTC. Protein sequence: CASSLFDSNEQYF.

This chain uses TRBV28 with TRBJ2-7; D is perhaps TRBD2 (5 bases). This CDR3 comprises 15 residues. Trimming removed 6 bases at V and 6 bases at J, with 21 bases between. CDR1 is MDHEN and CDR2 is SYDVKM in the germline V gene. CDR3 protein: CASRKGSSSYLEQYF. CDR3 sequence (DNA): TGTGCCAGCAGAAAAGGGTCTAGCTCTTACCTCGAGCAGTACTTC. The entire variable domain, with the rest obtained from reference TRBV28 and TRBJ2-7, is as follows: DVKVTQSSRYLVKRTGEKVFLECVQDMDHENMFWYRQDPGLGLRLIYFSYDVKMKEKGDIPEGYSVSREKKERFSLILESASTNQTSMYLCASRKGSSSYLEQYFGPGTRLTVT.

The rearrangement uses TRBV19 and TRBJ2-1; possible D gene TRBD1, 7 bases. Germline V gives CDR1 LNHDA, CDR2 SQIVND (reference sequence). The CDR3 length is 16 residues. Between the trimmed V and J ends, which lost 5 bases and 0 bases, there was a span of 14 bases. CDR3 sequence: CASSLRGDSSYNEQFF. The CDR3 nucleotides read TGTGCCAGTAGTCTGAGGGGGGACAGCTCCTACAATGAGCAGTTCTTC.

This clone has only a few counts. The DNA for the CDR3 is TGCGCCAGCAGCTTGAACACCCTGAATGAAAAACTGTTTTTT. This gives the protein CASSLNTLNEKLFF. This sequence joins TRBV5-1 and TRBJ1-4; unclear D gene. Trimming left V 1 base short and J 5 bases short, with 9 bases between. The germline V gene has CDR1 SGHRS and CDR2 YFSETQ. The CDR3 covers 14 residues.

The chain joins TRBV7-9 to TRBJ2-2; unclear D gene. Germline assignment: CDR1 SEHNR and CDR2 FQNEAQ (reference sequence). The CDR3 contains 13 residues. Trimming shortened V by 1 base and J by 7 bases, and 7 bases separated the two germline ends. The CDR3 region has the DNA TGTGCCAGCAGCTTAGGTCTAGACGGGGAGCTGTTTTTT. Translation: CASSLGLDGELFF.

The CDR3 protein is CASSIEQASTDTQYF. CDR3 nucleotides: TGTGCCAGTAGTATAGAGCAAGCGAGCACAGATACGCAGTATTTT. The chain employs TRBV19 and TRBJ2-3, with no clear D. CDR3 length: 15 residues. Germline CDR1 reads LNHDA; CDR2 reads SQIVND (reference sequence). The ends were cut back, 0 bases at V and 0 bases at J, with 7 bases in the middle. The complete variable domain, with remaining parts taken from reference TRBV19 and TRBJ2-3, reads DGGITQSPKYLFRKEGQNVTLSCEQNLNHDAMYWYRQDPGQGLRLIYYSQIVNDFQKGDIAEGYSVSREKKESFPLTVTSAQKNPTAFYLCASSIEQASTDTQYFGPGTRLTVL.

V is TRBV2 and J is TRBJ2-3, with D maybe TRBD2 (5 bases). The germline V and J ends were trimmed by 9 bases and 5 bases, with 12 bases remaining between them. CDR1 is SNHLY, CDR2 FYNNEI, per germline. The CDR3 covers 12 residues. CDR3 loop: CASDFGGDTQYF. CDR3 sequence (DNA): TGTGCCAGTGATTTCGGAGGAGATACGCAGTATTTT.

This chain joins TRBV6-2 or TRBV6-3 and TRBJ1-1, with 12 bases lining up with TRBD1. With V trimmed by 1 base and J by 5 bases, 11 bases remained unmatched. Germline CDR1 MNHEY, CDR2 SVGEGT. There are 18 residues in the CDR3. The CDR3 here is CASSYWRDRGRAGTEAFF. DNA for the CDR3: TGTGCCAGCAGTTACTGGCGGGACAGGGGGCGAGCGGGGACTGAAGCTTTCTTT.

In this sample, this clone turned up a few times. The CDR3 DNA reads TGTGCCAGCAGTCGACAGGGCTTCCCTGAAGCTTTCTTT. Amino acids: CASSRQGFPEAFF. The chain carries TRBV4-2 and TRBJ1-1; 7 bases map to TRBD1. J was trimmed by 6 bases and V by 6 bases; bases with no gene match: 7. The V gene's germline CDR1 is LGHNA and CDR2 YNFKEQ. The CDR3 runs 13 residues.

V is TRBV7-9 and J is TRBJ1-2, with a weak D call TRBD1 (6 bases). V lost 0 bases, J lost 4 bases, and 9 bases lay in between. The germline CDR1 and CDR2 sequences are SEHNR and FQNEAQ (reference sequence). The CDR3 is made up of 14 amino acids. The CDR3 protein is CASSLADRSYGYTF. The CDR3 nucleotides read TGTGCCAGCAGCTTAGCTGACAGGTCCTATGGCTACACCTTC.

The chain couples TRBV30 to TRBJ2-7, with 9 nucleotides matching TRBD2. V trimming: 1 base; J trimming: 2 bases; junction bases outside the gene matches: 0. The germline V gene encodes CDR1 GTSNPN and CDR2 SVGIG (reference sequence). The CDR3 extends over 13 amino acids. The CDR3 DNA follows: TGTGCCTGGAGTGGCGGGAGGGCCTACGAGCAGTACTTC. This codes for CAWSGGRAYEQYF. Supplemented by reference TRBV30 and TRBJ2-7, the full variable domain reads SQTIHQWPATLVQPVGSPLSLECTVEGTSNPNLYWYRQAAGRGLQLLFYSVGIGQISSEVPQNLSASRPQDRQFILSSKKLLLSDSGFYLCAWSGGRAYEQYFGPGTRLTVT.

The J gene is TRBJ2-2, the V gene TRBV6-5; 12 nucleotides match TRBD2. There are 13 residues in the CDR3. CDR1 is MNHEY, CDR2 SVGAGI, per germline. J gave up 8 bases and V 8 bases, and 3 bases lay outside the gene matches. The CDR3 region is CASLTSGRGELFF. CDR3 DNA: TGTGCCAGCCTGACTAGCGGGAGAGGGGAGCTGTTTTTT.

The chain couples TRBV3-1 (or the pseudogene TRBV3-2) to TRBJ2-1, with 9 bases aligning to TRBD2. The germline CDR1 and CDR2 sequences are LGHDT and YNNKEL (reference sequence). This CDR3 is 17 amino acids long. V was pared by 0 bases and J by 7 bases, with 10 bases of the junction left unmatched. CDR3 DNA sequence: TGTGCCAGCAGCCAAGATTCTGCGGGAGGGCCGGGGAATGAGCAGTTCTTC. Its translation is CASSQDSAGGPGNEQFF.

The gene calls are TRBV28 and TRBJ2-2, with 10 positions matching TRBD2. V dropped 6 bases and J dropped 6; count of bases not matched to a gene: 16. CDR1 is MDHEN and CDR2 is SYDVKM in the germline V gene. This CDR3 region has 18 residues. CDR3 DNA sequence: TGTGCCAGCAGGAGACATAGCGGGAGGACCCTCCTGGCCGGGGAGCTGTTTTTT. Its protein is CASRRHSGRTLLAGELFF.

The V call is TRBV10-3, the J call TRBJ1-5; D may be TRBD1 (6 bases). The CDR3 covers 14 residues. Trimming removed 4 bases from V and 6 bases from J, with 13 bases in between. From germline, CDR1 is ENHRY and CDR2 SYGVKD. The CDR3 bases are TGTGCCATCAGTGGTACAGGGACGGGTCAGCCCCAGCATTTT. Its protein product is CAISGTGTGQPQHF.

The chain is built from TRBV2 and TRBJ1-6; D might be TRBD1 (6 bases). Trimming took off 7 bases at V and 7 bases at J, with 14 bases between the two ends. Germline V gene data show CDR1 as SNHLY and CDR2 as FYNNEI. CDR3 length: 14 amino acids. DNA for the CDR3: TGTGCCAGCAATACAGGGTTTAGAAATTCACCCCTCCACTTT. This encodes CASNTGFRNSPLHF.

The chain has TRBV7-2 and TRBJ2-1, with TRBD2 matching 9 bases. CDR3 size: 15 residues. Germline V lookup: CDR1 SGHTA, CDR2 FQGNSA. Trimming took 5 bases from V and 0 from J; bases not matched to a gene: 2. The CDR3 protein is CASSRSGSSYNEQFF. CDR3 nucleotides: TGTGCCAGCAGCCGTAGCGGGAGCTCCTACAATGAGCAGTTCTTC.

The gene calls are TRBV28 and TRBJ1-4, with 10 nucleotides matching TRBD1. Germline V gene data show CDR1 as MDHEN and CDR2 as SYDVKM. The CDR3 runs 16 residues. The V gene end was trimmed by 4 bases and the J gene end by 7 bases; junction bases not matched to a gene: 9. The CDR3 spells CASSSPPGQGFEKLFF. The CDR3 DNA reads as TGTGCCAGCAGTTCGCCCCCGGGACAGGGGTTTGAAAAACTGTTTTTT.

V and J are TRBV2 and TRBJ1-2; D may be TRBD1 (6 bases). Trimming removed 2 bases from V and 8 bases from J, with 18 bases in between. Germline V gene data show CDR1 as SNHLY and CDR2 as FYNNEI. The CDR3 totals 15 residues. In DNA form, the CDR3 reads TGTGCCAGCAGTGAAACTCGTGGGGGGGCGAGAGGCTACACCTTC. The encoded protein is CASSETRGGARGYTF.

This sequence joins TRBV27 and TRBJ1-5, with D perhaps matching TRBD1 (6 bases). This CDR3 has 14 residues. The V gene's germline CDR1 is MNHEY and CDR2 SMNVEV (reference sequence). Trimming shortened V by 6 bases and J by 7 bases, and 16 bases separated the two germline ends. CDR3 residues: CASRRTAGAQPQHF. The CDR3 DNA follows: TGTGCCAGCAGGAGGACAGCCGGGGCCCAGCCCCAGCATTTT.